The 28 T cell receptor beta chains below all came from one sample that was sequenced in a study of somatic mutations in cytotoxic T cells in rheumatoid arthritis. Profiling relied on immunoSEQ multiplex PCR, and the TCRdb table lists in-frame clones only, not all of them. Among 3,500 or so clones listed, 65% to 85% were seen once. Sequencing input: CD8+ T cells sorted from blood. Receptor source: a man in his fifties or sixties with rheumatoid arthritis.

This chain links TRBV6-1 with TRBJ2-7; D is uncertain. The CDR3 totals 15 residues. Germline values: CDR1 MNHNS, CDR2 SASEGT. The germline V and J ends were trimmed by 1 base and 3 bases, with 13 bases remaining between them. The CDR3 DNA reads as TGTGCCAGCAGTGAAGATCCCACAGTTTACTACGAGCAGTACTTC. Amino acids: CASSEDPTVYYEQYF.

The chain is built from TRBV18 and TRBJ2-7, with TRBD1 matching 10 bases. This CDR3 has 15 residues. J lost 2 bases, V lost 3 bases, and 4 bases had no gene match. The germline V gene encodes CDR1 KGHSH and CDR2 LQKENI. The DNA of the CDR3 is TGTGCCAGCTCACCTGGACAGGGGGAGGCCTACGAGCAGTACTTC. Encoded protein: CASSPGQGEAYEQYF. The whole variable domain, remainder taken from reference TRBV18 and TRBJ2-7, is NAGVMQNPRHLVRRRGQEARLRCSPMKGHSHVYWYRQLPEEGLKFMVYLQKENIIDESGMPKERFSAEFPKEGPSILRIQQVVRGDSAAYFCASSPGQGEAYEQYFGPGTRLTVT.

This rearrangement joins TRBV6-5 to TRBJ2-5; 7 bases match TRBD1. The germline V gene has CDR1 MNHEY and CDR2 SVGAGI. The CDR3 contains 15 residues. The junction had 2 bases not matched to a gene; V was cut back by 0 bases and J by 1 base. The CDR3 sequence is CASSYSNRGQETQYF. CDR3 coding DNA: TGTGCCAGCAGTTACTCGAACAGGGGCCAAGAGACCCAGTACTTC.

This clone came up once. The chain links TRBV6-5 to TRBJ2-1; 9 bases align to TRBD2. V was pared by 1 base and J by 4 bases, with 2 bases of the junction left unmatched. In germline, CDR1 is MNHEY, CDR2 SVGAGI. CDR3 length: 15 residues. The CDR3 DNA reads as TGTGCCAGCAGTTACTTAGCGGGAGATTACAATGAGCAGTTCTTC. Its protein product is CASSYLAGDYNEQFF.

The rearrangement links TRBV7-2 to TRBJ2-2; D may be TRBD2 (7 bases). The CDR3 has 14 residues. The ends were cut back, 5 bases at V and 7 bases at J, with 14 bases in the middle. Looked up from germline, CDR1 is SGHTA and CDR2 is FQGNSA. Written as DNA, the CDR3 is TGTGCCAGCAGCCCCTGGGGGGGGCTCGGGGAGCTGTTTTTT. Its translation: CASSPWGGLGELFF.

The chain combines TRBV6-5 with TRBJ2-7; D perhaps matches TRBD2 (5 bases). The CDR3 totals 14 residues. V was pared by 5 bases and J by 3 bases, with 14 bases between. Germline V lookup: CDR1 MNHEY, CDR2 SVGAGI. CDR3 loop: CASSNREDLYEQYF. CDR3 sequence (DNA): TGTGCCAGCAGTAACCGGGAAGACCTCTACGAGCAGTACTTC.

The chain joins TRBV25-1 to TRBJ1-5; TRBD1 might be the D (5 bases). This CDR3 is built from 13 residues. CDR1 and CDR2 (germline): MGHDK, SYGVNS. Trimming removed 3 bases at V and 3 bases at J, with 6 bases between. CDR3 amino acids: CASSDRVNQPQHF. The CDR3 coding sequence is TGTGCCAGCAGTGACAGGGTCAATCAGCCCCAGCATTTT.

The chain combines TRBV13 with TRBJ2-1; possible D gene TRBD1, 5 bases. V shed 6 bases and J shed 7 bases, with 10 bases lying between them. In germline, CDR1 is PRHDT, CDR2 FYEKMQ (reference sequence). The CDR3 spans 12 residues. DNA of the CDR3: TGTGCCAGCAGTGGTAGGGGTAATGAGCAGTTCTTC. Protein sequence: CASSGRGNEQFF.

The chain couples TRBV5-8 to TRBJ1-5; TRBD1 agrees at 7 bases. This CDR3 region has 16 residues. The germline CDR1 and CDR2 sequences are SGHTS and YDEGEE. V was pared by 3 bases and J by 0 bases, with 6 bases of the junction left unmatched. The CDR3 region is CASSSQTGFSNQPQHF. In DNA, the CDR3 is TGTGCCAGCAGCTCCCAGACAGGGTTTAGCAATCAGCCCCAGCATTTT.

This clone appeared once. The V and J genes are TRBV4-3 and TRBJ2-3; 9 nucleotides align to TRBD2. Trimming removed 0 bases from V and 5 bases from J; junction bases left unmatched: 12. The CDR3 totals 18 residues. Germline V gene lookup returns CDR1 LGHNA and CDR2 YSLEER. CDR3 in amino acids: CASSQETYPSGTEDTQYF. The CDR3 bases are TGCGCCAGCAGCCAAGAAACCTACCCTAGCGGGACAGAAGATACGCAGTATTTT.

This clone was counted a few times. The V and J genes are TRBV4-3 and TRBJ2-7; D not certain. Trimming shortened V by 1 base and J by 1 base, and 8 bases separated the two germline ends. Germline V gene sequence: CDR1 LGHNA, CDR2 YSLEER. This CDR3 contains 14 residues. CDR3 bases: TGCGCCAGCAGCCAAGTGGCAGATTCCTACGAGCAGTACTTC. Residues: CASSQVADSYEQYF.

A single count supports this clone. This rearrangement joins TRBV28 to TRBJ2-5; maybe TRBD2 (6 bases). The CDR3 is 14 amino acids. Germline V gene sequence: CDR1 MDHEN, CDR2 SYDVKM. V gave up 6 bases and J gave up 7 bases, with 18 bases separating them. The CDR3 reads CASSLLGGWGTQYF. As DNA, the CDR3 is TGTGCCAGCAGCCTTCTCGGAGGGTGGGGGACCCAGTACTTC.

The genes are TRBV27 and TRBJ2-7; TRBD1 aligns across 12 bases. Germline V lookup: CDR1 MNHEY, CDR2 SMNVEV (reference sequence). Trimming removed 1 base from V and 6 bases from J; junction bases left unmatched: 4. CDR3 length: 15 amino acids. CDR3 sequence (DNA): TGTGCCAGCAGTTTATGGGACAGGGGGCTGGGCGAGCAGTACTTC. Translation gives CASSLWDRGLGEQYF.

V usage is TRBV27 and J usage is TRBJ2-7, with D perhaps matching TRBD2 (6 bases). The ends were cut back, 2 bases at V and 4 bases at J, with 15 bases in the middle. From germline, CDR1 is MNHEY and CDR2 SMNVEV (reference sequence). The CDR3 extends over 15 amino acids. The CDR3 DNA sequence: TGTGCCAGCAGTTTAGGAGCAGCTGCGGGGTACGAGCAGTACTTC. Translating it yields CASSLGAAAGYEQYF.

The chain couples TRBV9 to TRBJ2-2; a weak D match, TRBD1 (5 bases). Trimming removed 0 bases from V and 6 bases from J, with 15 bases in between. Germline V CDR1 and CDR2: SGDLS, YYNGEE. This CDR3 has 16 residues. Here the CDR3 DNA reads TGTGCCAGCAGCGTAGGATCCAGGGTAGGCGCCGGGGAGCTGTTTTTT. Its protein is CASSVGSRVGAGELFF.

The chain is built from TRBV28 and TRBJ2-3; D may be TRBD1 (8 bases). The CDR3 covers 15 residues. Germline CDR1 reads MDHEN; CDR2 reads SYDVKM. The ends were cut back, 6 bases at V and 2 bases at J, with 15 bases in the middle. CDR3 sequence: CASSVQGGDTDTQYF. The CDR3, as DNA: TGTGCCAGCAGCGTACAGGGGGGGGACACAGATACGCAGTATTTT. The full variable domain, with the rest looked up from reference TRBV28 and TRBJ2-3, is DVKVTQSSRYLVKRTGEKVFLECVQDMDHENMFWYRQDPGLGLRLIYFSYDVKMKEKGDIPEGYSVSREKKERFSLILESASTNQTSMYLCASSVQGGDTDTQYFGPGTRLTVL.

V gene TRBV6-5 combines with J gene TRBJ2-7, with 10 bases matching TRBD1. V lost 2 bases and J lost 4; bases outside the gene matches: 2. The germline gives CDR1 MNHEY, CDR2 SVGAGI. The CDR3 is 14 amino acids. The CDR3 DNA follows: TGTGCCAGCAGTTACGGGACAGGGGTATACGAGCAGTACTTC. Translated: CASSYGTGVYEQYF.

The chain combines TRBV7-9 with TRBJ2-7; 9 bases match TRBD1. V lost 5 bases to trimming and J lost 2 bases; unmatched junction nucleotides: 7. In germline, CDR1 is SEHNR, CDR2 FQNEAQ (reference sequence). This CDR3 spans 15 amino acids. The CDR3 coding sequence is TGTGCCAGCAGCCCTAGGGACAGGGCGGCCTACGAGCAGTACTTC. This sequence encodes CASSPRDRAAYEQYF.

In nucleotides, the CDR3 is TGTGCCAGCAGCTCGGTCGCGGGCCGGTACGACGAGCAGTACTTC. It codes for CASSSVAGRYDEQYF. This sequence joins TRBV7-2 and TRBJ2-7; TRBD2 is a possible D gene (5 bases). This CDR3 has 15 amino acids. CDR1 is SGHTA and CDR2 is FQGNSA in the germline V gene. V lost 4 bases and J 5 bases, leaving 18 bases between the germline ends.

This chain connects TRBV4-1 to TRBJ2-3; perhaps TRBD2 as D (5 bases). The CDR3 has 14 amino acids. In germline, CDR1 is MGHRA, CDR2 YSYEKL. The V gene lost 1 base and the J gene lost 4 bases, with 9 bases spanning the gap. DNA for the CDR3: TGCGCCAGCAGCCAAGCGGGGTGGGCAGATACGCAGTATTTT. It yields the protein CASSQAGWADTQYF.

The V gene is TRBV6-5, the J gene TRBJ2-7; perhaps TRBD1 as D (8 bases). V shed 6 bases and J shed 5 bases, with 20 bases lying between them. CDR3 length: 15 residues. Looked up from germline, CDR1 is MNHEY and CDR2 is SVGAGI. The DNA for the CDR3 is TGTGCCAGCAGATTGAGCGGGACAGGAAATAACGAGCAGTACTTC. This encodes CASRLSGTGNNEQYF.

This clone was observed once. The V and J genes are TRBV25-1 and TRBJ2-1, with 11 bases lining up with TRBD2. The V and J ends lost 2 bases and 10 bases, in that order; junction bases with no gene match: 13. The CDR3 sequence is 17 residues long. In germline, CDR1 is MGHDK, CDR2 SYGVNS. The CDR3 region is CASSEAYPSGRNWEQFF. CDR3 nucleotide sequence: TGTGCCAGCAGTGAAGCCTACCCTAGCGGGAGGAATTGGGAGCAGTTCTTC.

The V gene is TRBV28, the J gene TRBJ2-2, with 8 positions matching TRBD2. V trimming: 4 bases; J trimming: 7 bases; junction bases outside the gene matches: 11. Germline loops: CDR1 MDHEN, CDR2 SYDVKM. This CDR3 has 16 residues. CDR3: CASSSSLSGVIGELFF. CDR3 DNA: TGTGCCAGCAGTTCCTCCCTTAGCGGGGTGATCGGGGAGCTGTTTTTT.

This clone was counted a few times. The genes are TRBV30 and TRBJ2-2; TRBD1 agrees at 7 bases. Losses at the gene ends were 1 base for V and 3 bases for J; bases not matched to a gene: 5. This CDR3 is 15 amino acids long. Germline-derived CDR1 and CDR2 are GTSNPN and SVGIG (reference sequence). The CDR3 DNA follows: TGTGCCTGGAGTGAAGAGGGGGCGCACACCGGGGAGCTGTTTTTT. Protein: CAWSEEGAHTGELFF. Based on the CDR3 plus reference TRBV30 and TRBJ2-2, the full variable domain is SQTIHQWPATLVQPVGSPLSLECTVEGTSNPNLYWYRQAAGRGLQLLFYSVGIGQISSEVPQNLSASRPQDRQFILSSKKLLLSDSGFYLCAWSEEGAHTGELFFGEGSRLTVL.

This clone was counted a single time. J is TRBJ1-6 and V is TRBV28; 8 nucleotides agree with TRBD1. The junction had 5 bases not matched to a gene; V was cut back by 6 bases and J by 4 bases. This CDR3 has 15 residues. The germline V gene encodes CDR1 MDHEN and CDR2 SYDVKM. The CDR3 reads CASSTDRDYNSPLHF. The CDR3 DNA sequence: TGTGCCAGCAGCACGGACAGGGATTATAATTCACCCCTCCACTTT.

CDR3: CASSLLAGGETQYF. CDR3 DNA sequence: TGTGCCAGCAGCTTACTAGCGGGGGGGGAGACCCAGTACTTC. The chain has TRBV7-8 and TRBJ2-5, with 12 bases aligning to TRBD2. There are 14 residues in the CDR3. CDR1 is SGHVS, CDR2 FQNEAQ, per germline. V was clipped by 2 bases and J by 5 bases; unmatched bases: 0.

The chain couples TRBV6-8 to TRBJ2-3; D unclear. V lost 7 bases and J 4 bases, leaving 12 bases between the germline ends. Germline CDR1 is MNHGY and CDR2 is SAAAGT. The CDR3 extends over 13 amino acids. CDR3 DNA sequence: TGTGCCAGCACGGAGTCCGAGCCAGATACGCAGTATTTT. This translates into CASTESEPDTQYF.

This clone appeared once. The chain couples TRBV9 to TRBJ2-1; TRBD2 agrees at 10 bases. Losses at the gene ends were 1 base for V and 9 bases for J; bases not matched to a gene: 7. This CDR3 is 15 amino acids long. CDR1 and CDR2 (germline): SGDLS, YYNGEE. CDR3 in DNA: TGTGCCAGCAGCGTAAGCGGGAGGGCCCAGGGTGAGCAGTTCTTC. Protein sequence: CASSVSGRAQGEQFF.